This T cell receptor beta chain was sequenced during a study of T cell responses to AZD1222 COVID-19 vaccine. Study-wide points: Regions left unmutated in variants are reportedly the target of nearly half of spike-specific TCRs. White British ancestry dominated among donors, who included more females, and clonal diversity was possibly underestimated.

About this clone: Its antigen is unidentified.

Germline V gives CDR1 LNHDA, CDR2 SQIVND (reference sequence). V was cut by 5 bases and J by 8 bases, with 16 bases left in between. There are 14 residues in the CDR3. Assay: immunoSEQ multiplex PCR; the TCRdb copy retains only in-frame clones and omits some. The sample consists of a few hundred thousand clones, approximately 95% of them appearing once. The gene calls are TRBV19 and TRBJ2-1; D perhaps matches TRBD2 (6 bases). This specimen consisted of peripheral blood, obtained on day 0 of AZD1222 vaccination. This TCR derives from an adult in good health. The DNA for the CDR3 is TGTGCCAGTAGTCCCGGGGGTAGCAGCTATGAGCAGTTCTTC. Translating gives CASSPGGSSYEQFF.